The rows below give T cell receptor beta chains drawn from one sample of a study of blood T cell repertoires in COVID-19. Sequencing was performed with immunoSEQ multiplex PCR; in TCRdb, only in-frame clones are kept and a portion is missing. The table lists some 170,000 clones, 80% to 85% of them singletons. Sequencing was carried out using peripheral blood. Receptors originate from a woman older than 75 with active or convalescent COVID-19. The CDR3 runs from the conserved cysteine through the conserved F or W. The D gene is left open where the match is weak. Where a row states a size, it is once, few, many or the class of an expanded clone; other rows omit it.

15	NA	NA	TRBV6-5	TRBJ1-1	CASSYSTYLSTEAFF	TGTGCCAGCAGTTACTCAACTTATCTCTCCACTGAAGCTTTCTTT
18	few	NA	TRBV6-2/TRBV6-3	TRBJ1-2	CASSYPKKIRDKNYGYTF	TGTGCCAGCAGTTACCCTAAGAAAATCCGGGACAAGAACTATGGCTACACCTTC
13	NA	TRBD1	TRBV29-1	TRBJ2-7	CSVLAPGQSEQYF	TGCAGCGTTCTCGCCCCGGGACAGAGCGAGCAGTACTTC
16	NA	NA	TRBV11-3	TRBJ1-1	CASSPRKDTLNTEAFF	TGTGCCAGCAGCCCGAGGAAGGACACCCTGAACACTGAAGCTTTCTTT
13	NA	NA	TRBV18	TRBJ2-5	CASSPASQETQYF	TGTGCCAGCTCACCGGCCTCCCAAGAGACCCAGTACTTC
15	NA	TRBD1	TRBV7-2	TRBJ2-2	CASSSRTGPTGELFF	TGTGCCAGCAGCTCCCGGACAGGTCCTACCGGGGAGCTGTTTTTT
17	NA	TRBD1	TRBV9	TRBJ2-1	CASSIGPGQGSYNEQFF	TGTGCCAGCAGCATAGGCCCGGGACAGGGCTCCTACAATGAGCAGTTCTTC
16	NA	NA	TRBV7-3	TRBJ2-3	CASSLGGAPSTDTQYF	TGTGCCAGCAGCTTAGGGGGGGCCCCTAGCACAGATACGCAGTATTTT
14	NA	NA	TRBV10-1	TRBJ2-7	CASSESTGRNEQYF	TGCGCCAGCAGTGAGAGTACAGGGCGTAACGAGCAGTACTTC
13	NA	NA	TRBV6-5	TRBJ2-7	CASSRQVSYEQYF	TGTGCCAGCAGCAGACAGGTATCCTACGAGCAGTACTTC
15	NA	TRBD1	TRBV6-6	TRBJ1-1	CASSYLTGGYTEAFF	TGTGCCAGCAGTTACTTAACAGGGGGCTACACTGAAGCTTTCTTT
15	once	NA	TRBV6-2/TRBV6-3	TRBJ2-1	CASIPSGSSYNEQFF	TGTGCCAGCATCCCCAGCGGGTCCTCCTACAATGAGCAGTTCTTC
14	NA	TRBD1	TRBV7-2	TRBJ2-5	CASSFGTVKETQYF	TGTGCCAGCAGCTTCGGGACAGTCAAAGAGACCCAGTACTTC
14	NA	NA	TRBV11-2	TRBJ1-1	CASSGDTRRSEAFF	TGTGCCAGCAGCGGGGACACCCGAAGGTCTGAAGCTTTCTTT
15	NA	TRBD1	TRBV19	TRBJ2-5	CASSARTGGKETQYF	TGTGCCAGTAGTGCTCGGACAGGGGGGAAGGAGACCCAGTACTTC
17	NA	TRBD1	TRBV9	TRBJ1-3	CASSTRDSVLSGNTIYF	TGTGCCAGCAGCACCCGGGACAGCGTTCTCTCTGGAAACACCATATATTTT
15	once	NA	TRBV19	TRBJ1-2	CASSMNRQTNYGYTF	TGTGCCAGTAGTATGAATCGACAGACTAACTATGGCTACACCTTC
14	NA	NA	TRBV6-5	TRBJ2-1	CASSYGQFYNEQFF	TGTGCCAGCAGTTACGGGCAGTTCTACAATGAGCAGTTCTTC
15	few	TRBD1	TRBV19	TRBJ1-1	CASSSGQGFRAEAFF	TGTGCCAGTAGTTCTGGACAGGGTTTTAGGGCTGAAGCTTTCTTT
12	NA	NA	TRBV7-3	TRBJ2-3	CASAKGEDTQYF	TGTGCCAGCGCTAAAGGGGAAGATACGCAGTATTTT
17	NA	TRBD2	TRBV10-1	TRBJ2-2	CASSATSGLEGAGELFF	TGCGCCAGCAGTGCCACCTCGGGACTAGAGGGGGCCGGGGAGCTGTTTTTT
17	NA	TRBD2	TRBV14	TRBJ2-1	CASSQLASGGAYNEQFF	TGTGCCAGCAGCCAACTCGCTAGCGGGGGGGCGTACAATGAGCAGTTCTTC
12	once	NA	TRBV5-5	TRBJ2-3	CASSPNPGTQYF	TGTGCCAGCAGCCCCAACCCGGGAACGCAGTATTTT
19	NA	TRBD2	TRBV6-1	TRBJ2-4	CASRETSGGALRTKNIQYF	TGTGCCAGCAGGGAAACTAGCGGGGGGGCCCTGAGGACCAAAAACATTCAGTACTTC
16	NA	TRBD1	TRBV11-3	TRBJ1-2	CASSLDHGQGTYGYTF	TGTGCCAGCAGCCTCGACCACGGACAGGGGACCTATGGCTACACCTTC